This is a list of T cell receptor beta chains from one sample in a study of CD8+CD57+ T cells in acquired aplastic anemia. In TCRdb, the reads were re-called with MiXCR into one record per CDR3 protein. The sample contains 400,000 to 450,000 distinct CDR3 sequences, 55% to 70% of which appear only once. The sample consisted of sorted CD4+, CD8+, or CD8+CD57+ T cells (not recorded which) from PBMCs. These TCRs come from a human donor in good health, serving as a control. The CDR3 runs from the conserved cysteine through the conserved F or W. Each record gives: V gene, J gene, CDR3 protein.

TRBV7-2	TRBJ2-5	CASSRSGGGRPSTYF
TRBV7-2	TRBJ1-6	CASSLGQQFSPLHF
TRBV6-1	TRBJ1-2	CASKKPQSYGYTF
TRBV7-2	TRBJ1-5	CASSWTGSTDTQYHF
TRBV9	TRBJ1-3	CASSGDAGGTDTYF
TRBV5-8	TRBJ2-2	CASSGGGSGELFF
TRBV29-1	TRBJ1-2	CSAGGQGVYGYTF
TRBV9	TRBJ2-2	CASSLVSGENTGELFF
TRBV7-2	TRBJ1-1	CASISEVGHYEAYF
TRBV7-3	TRBJ1-2	CASRPGQGNGVTYF
TRBV12-3/TRBV12-4	TRBJ1-2	CASSRPREGHGYTF
TRBV7-3	TRBJ2-7	CASSLLTPVETQHYF
TRBV7-2	TRBJ1-2	CASTLLGGVYGYTF
TRBV5-5	TRBJ2-1	CASSEDTGTVSYNEQFF
TRBV10-3	TRBJ1-6	CAISARTGNAELPLHF
TRBV5-1	TRBJ2-3	CASSLGTGIYTQYF
TRBV20-1	TRBJ2-2	CSASGGGAEEVGELFF
TRBV10-1	TRBJ1-1	CASSESRRQGNTEAFF
TRBV12-3/TRBV12-4	TRBJ2-2	CASSLIIRQGGQSNQTGELFF
TRBV11-1	TRBJ2-1	CASSSGLAGIEQFF
TRBV19	TRBJ1-3	CASSISRGQGAGNTIYF
TRBV9	TRBJ1-1	CASSAGQGMSTEAFF
TRBV24-1	TRBJ2-3	CATSERRDTDTQYF
TRBV7-2	TRBJ1-6	CASSPTQGTASPLF
TRBV9	TRBJ2-1	CASSVVSSYNEQFF
TRBV7-2	TRBJ2-3	CASGNSGHSTDTQYF
TRBV7-2	TRBJ1-4	CASSLDRGNEKLFF
TRBV7-6	TRBJ2-7	CASSPIVGTGGYEQYF
TRBV29-1	TRBJ1-1	CSGRAGDRGLEAFF
TRBV7-2	TRBJ1-2	CASSRAGTGNYGYTF
TRBV28	TRBJ2-4	CASSLTRNIQYF
TRBV7-2	TRBJ2-5	CASSERLGGALRRETQYF
TRBV11-2	TRBJ1-5	CASSHQNQPQHF
TRBV7-9	TRBJ2-7	CASSLRQQETQYFYF
TRBV2	TRBJ2-7	CASSEAGPYEQYF
TRBV7-9	TRBJ2-2	CASRSSHSGALFF
TRBV5-1	TRBJ2-7	CASNGGQAGYEQYF
TRBV25-1	TRBJ2-3	CSGLAGSTDTQYF
TRBV7-3	TRBJ1-1	CASSLITGAEMNKAFF
TRBV5-1	TRBJ1-2	CASSRQRLDYGYTF
TRBV20-1	TRBJ2-6	CSAGADVLTF
TRBV7-9	TRBJ1-6	CASSKQTGNSLYFHF
TRBV6-1	TRBJ1-1	CASSVARTSPEAFF
TRBV12-3/TRBV12-4	TRBJ1-1	CASSLGQGSGTEAFF
TRBV7-6	TRBJ2-7	CATTPQGYYEQYF
TRBV10-3	TRBJ2-1	CAISGDRDEQFF
TRBV6-5	TRBJ2-2	CASALERGGGRTGELFF
TRBV20-1	TRBJ2-3	CSAMSGQSYTDTQYF
TRBV7-3	TRBJ1-6	CASKSEKSPLHF